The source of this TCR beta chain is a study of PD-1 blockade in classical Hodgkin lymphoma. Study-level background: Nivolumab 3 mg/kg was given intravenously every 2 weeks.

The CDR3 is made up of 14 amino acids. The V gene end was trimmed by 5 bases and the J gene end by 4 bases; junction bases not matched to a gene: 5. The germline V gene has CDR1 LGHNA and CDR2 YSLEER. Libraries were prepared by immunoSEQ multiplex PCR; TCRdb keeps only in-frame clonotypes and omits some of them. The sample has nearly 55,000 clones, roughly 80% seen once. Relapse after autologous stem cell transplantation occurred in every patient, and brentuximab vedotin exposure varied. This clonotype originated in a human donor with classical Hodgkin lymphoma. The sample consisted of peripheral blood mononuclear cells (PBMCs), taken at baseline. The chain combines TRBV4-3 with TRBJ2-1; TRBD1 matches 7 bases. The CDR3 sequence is CASSDTGQYNEQFF. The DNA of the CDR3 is TGCGCCAGCAGCGATACGGGACAGTACAATGAGCAGTTCTTC.